Listed below are T cell receptor beta chains from one sample, sequenced in a study of OX40 agonist ivuxolimab in advanced cancers. Some clones are missing from TCRdb's copy, which holds only in-frame ones; the method was immunoSEQ multiplex PCR. The sample shows 45,000 to 55,000 clones, about nine tenths of them seen only once. The sample here was CD4+ or CD8+ T cells sorted from blood, taken in a trial of the OX40 agonist ivuxolimab. These receptors all come from an adult with an advanced solid tumor such as melanoma, head and neck, liver or kidney cancer. Each CDR3 is given with its conserved first and last residue. D genes are given only for firm matches. Clone sizes are given selectively: once, few, many, or a class where the clone is expanded.

d_call,clone_size,v_call,j_call,cdr3_aa,cdr3_nt
TRBD1,.,TRBV4-1,TRBJ1-2,CASSQDYRGEDGYTF,TGCGCCAGCAGCCAAGATTACAGGGGTGAGGATGGCTACACCTTC
TRBD1,.,TRBV29-1,TRBJ2-1,CSVEGGGRAQFF,TGCAGCGTTGAAGGAGGGGGCCGTGCGCAGTTCTTC
TRBD2,.,TRBV6-1,TRBJ2-7,CASSESGLAGYEQYF,TGTGCCAGCAGTGAAAGCGGGCTAGCGGGGTACGAGCAGTACTTC
TRBD1,.,TRBV28,TRBJ2-7,CASSAPGTGGWEQYF,TGTGCCAGCAGTGCACCCGGGACAGGGGGTTGGGAGCAGTACTTC
TRBD2,.,TRBV9,TRBJ2-1,CASSVGLGGRFNEQFF,TGTGCCAGCAGCGTAGGTCTTGGCGGGAGGTTCAATGAGCAGTTCTTC
.,.,TRBV5-1,TRBJ2-7,CASSLAGSGSYEQYF,TGCGCCAGCAGCTTGGCGGGGAGTGGGTCCTACGAGCAGTACTTC
.,.,TRBV11-2,TRBJ1-2,CASSGGMYGYTF,TGTGCCAGCAGCGGCGGGATGTATGGCTACACCTTC
.,once,TRBV4-1,TRBJ2-1,CASSQVSGRWDNEQFF,TGCGCCAGCAGCCAAGTATCAGGGAGATGGGACAATGAGCAGTTCTTC
.,.,TRBV19,TRBJ2-1,CASSIIGDEQFF,TGTGCCAGTAGTATCATCGGAGATGAGCAGTTCTTC
.,.,TRBV11-2,TRBJ1-1,CASSFLQQGWTEAFF,TGTGCCAGCAGCTTCCTCCAACAGGGCTGGACTGAAGCTTTCTTT
.,once,TRBV27,TRBJ2-7,CASSLSGLPGDEQYF,TGTGCCAGCAGTTTATCGGGACTCCCGGGGGACGAGCAGTACTTC
.,.,TRBV28,TRBJ2-5,CASSGAGRGQQETQYF,TGTGCCAGCAGTGGGGCTGGAAGGGGCCAACAAGAGACCCAGTACTTC
.,.,TRBV11-3,TRBJ2-1,CASSLRMYREQFF,TGTGCCAGCAGCTTAAGGATGTATCGTGAGCAGTTCTTC
.,.,TRBV11-2,TRBJ1-1,CASSSGLNTEAFF,TGTGCCAGCAGTTCGGGCCTGAACACTGAAGCTTTCTTT
.,.,TRBV7-6,TRBJ2-7,CASSFTSGRSGLEQYF,TGTGCCAGCAGCTTCACTTCGGGGCGATCCGGGCTCGAGCAGTACTTC
.,.,TRBV5-1,TRBJ1-1,CASSLFPANTEAFF,TGCGCCAGCAGCTTGTTCCCGGCGAACACTGAAGCTTTCTTT
.,.,TRBV19,TRBJ2-5,CASSIDRDGGDLQETQYF,TGTGCCAGTAGTATAGACCGGGACGGAGGGGATTTGCAAGAGACCCAGTACTTC
.,once,TRBV30,TRBJ2-1,CAWDTEGLYNEQFF,TGTGCCTGGGATACAGAAGGCTTGTACAATGAGCAGTTCTTC
TRBD1,.,TRBV28,TRBJ1-2,CASRRTGNYGYTF,TGTGCCAGCAGGCGGACAGGGAACTATGGCTACACCTTC
TRBD2,.,TRBV19,TRBJ2-7,CASSITSGGPSEQYF,TGTGCCAGTAGTATCACTAGCGGGGGGCCATCCGAGCAGTACTTC
.,.,TRBV10-3,TRBJ2-1,CAISEGPPTYNEQFF,TGTGCCATCAGTGAAGGGCCACCAACCTACAATGAGCAGTTCTTC
.,.,TRBV7-2,TRBJ2-7,CASSLGGGGPYEQYF,TGTGCCAGCAGCTTAGGGGGAGGAGGCCCGTACGAGCAGTACTTC
TRBD2,.,TRBV14,TRBJ2-3,CASSPGKGGLVDTQYF,TGTGCCAGCAGCCCCGGGAAGGGCGGACTAGTAGATACGCAGTATTTT
.,once,TRBV4-1,TRBJ1-4,CASSQDRVGVEKLFF,TGCGCCAGCAGCCAAGATCGGGTAGGCGTGGAAAAACTGTTTTTT
.,.,TRBV25-1,TRBJ1-1,CASSEWRGPNTEAFF,TGTGCCAGCAGTGAATGGAGGGGCCCGAACACTGAGGCTTTCTTT
TRBD2,.,TRBV7-3,TRBJ2-1,CASSPTGLAEPYNEQFF,TGTGCCAGCAGCCCTACGGGACTAGCGGAGCCATACAATGAGCAGTTCTTC
.,.,TRBV28,TRBJ2-7,CASNQGGRIYEQYF,TGTGCCAGCAACCAGGGGGGACGGATCTACGAGCAGTACTTC
.,once,TRBV6-1,TRBJ1-1,CASSEPQGLRKAFF,TGTGCCAGCAGTGAACCGCAGGGGTTAAGGAAAGCTTTCTTT
.,.,TRBV5-1,TRBJ1-5,CASSLTGGSSNQPQHF,TGCGCCAGCAGCTTGACTGGGGGATCGAGCAATCAGCCCCAGCATTTT
TRBD2,few,TRBV4-1,TRBJ2-7,CASSQAQTSGHKYF,TGCGCCAGCAGCCAAGCCCAGACTAGCGGCCACAAGTACTTC
.,.,TRBV21-1,TRBJ2-7,CASSLGGEQYF,TGTGCCAGCAGCCTAGGGGGCGAGCAGTACTTC
.,.,TRBV28,TRBJ1-2,CASSSGGFDGYTF,TGTGCCAGCAGTTCGGGGGGGTTCGATGGCTACACCTTC
.,.,TRBV18,TRBJ2-5,CASSPGTRETQYF,TGTGCCAGCTCACCCGGGACGCGGGAGACCCAGTACTTC
TRBD1,once,TRBV6-1,TRBJ2-1,CASGPQGASNEQFF,TGTGCCAGCGGTCCACAGGGGGCGAGTAATGAGCAGTTCTTC
.,.,TRBV29-1,TRBJ2-1,CSVVTYNEQFF,TGCAGCGTTGTAACTTACAATGAGCAGTTCTTC
TRBD1,.,TRBV6-1,TRBJ1-2,CASSELGQRYGYTF,TGTGCCAGCAGTGAACTGGGACAGAGGTATGGCTACACCTTC
.,.,TRBV7-2,TRBJ2-2,CASSLYGELFF,TGTGCCAGCAGCTTATACGGGGAGCTGTTTTTT
.,.,TRBV29-1,TRBJ2-1,CSVDRSGSYNEQFF,TGCAGCGTTGATCGTAGCGGCTCCTACAATGAGCAGTTCTTC
.,.,TRBV6-1,TRBJ1-5,CASRDPGSNQPQHF,TGTGCCAGCAGGGACCCGGGGAGCAATCAGCCCCAGCATTTT
.,.,TRBV6-5,TRBJ1-2,CASRPGTFRGGYTF,TGTGCCAGCAGACCCGGGACATTCCGCGGTGGCTACACCTTC
.,.,TRBV6-5,TRBJ1-4,CASSRGVGEKLFF,TGTGCCAGCAGTCGGGGGGTGGGTGAAAAACTGTTTTTT
.,.,TRBV7-2,TRBJ1-2,CASSQVKVAGGYTF,TGCGCCAGCAGCCAAGTCAAGGTTGCCGGCGGCTACACCTTC
.,.,TRBV7-3,TRBJ1-1,CASKVSNMNTEAFF,TGTGCCAGCAAGGTCAGCAACATGAACACTGAAGCTTTCTTT
TRBD1,.,TRBV11-2,TRBJ1-5,CASSQQGGHQPQHF,TGTGCCAGCAGCCAGCAAGGGGGCCATCAGCCCCAGCATTTT
.,.,TRBV28,TRBJ2-3,CASSSGGSARVAQYF,TGTGCCAGCAGTTCTGGGGGCAGTGCCCGCGTAGCGCAGTATTTT
.,.,TRBV4-2,TRBJ1-3,CASSQVPRGDTIYF,TGTGCCAGCAGCCAAGTGCCTAGAGGCGACACCATATATTTT
.,.,TRBV2,TRBJ2-2,CASRAGRSNTGELFF,TGTGCCAGCAGGGCAGGGCGATCGAACACCGGGGAGCTGTTTTTT
TRBD2,.,TRBV15,TRBJ2-1,CATSSWGQAGGYNEQFF,TGTGCCACCAGCAGTTGGGGCCAGGCGGGGGGCTACAATGAGCAGTTCTTC
.,.,TRBV6-6,TRBJ2-1,CASSNYGQSSYNEQFF,TGTGCCAGCAGTAACTACGGACAGAGCTCCTACAATGAGCAGTTCTTC
.,.,TRBV28,TRBJ1-3,CASSSRYSFSGNTIYF,TGTGCCAGCAGCAGTCGGTACAGCTTCTCTGGAAACACCATATATTTT
TRBD2,.,TRBV2,TRBJ2-3,CASIPGLAGRDTQYF,TGTGCCAGCATCCCGGGACTAGCGGGTAGAGATACGCAGTATTTT
.,.,TRBV7-2,TRBJ2-2,CASSFFGGNTGELFF,TGTGCCAGCAGCTTTTTCGGGGGGAACACCGGGGAGCTGTTTTTT
.,.,TRBV5-1,TRBJ1-3,CASSPGGVGNTIYF,TGCGCCAGCAGCCCGGGGGGTGTCGGGAACACCATATATTTT
.,.,TRBV6-6,TRBJ1-6,CASSPTGSNSPLHF,TGTGCCAGCAGTCCTACAGGGTCAAATTCACCCCTCCACTTT
TRBD2,.,TRBV28,TRBJ2-1,CASSLSVGGINEQFF,TGTGCCAGCAGTTTATCGGTGGGAGGGATCAATGAGCAGTTCTTC
.,.,TRBV6-5,TRBJ2-7,CASSGNRHHRWQYF,TGTGCCAGCAGCGGCAACCGACACCATCGGTGGCAGTACTTC
.,.,TRBV7-3,TRBJ2-5,CASSLGSGQETQYF,TGTGCCAGCAGCTTAGGGTCAGGGCAAGAGACCCAGTACTTC
.,.,TRBV7-2,TRBJ1-5,CASSLYDSKNQPQHF,TGTGCCAGCAGCTTATATGACAGTAAGAATCAGCCCCAGCATTTT
TRBD2,.,TRBV11-2,TRBJ2-7,CASSLETSGRREQYF,TGTGCCAGCAGCTTAGAGACTAGCGGGAGACGCGAGCAGTACTTC
.,.,TRBV19,TRBJ2-7,CASSPGVSYEQYF,TGTGCCAGTAGTCCGGGAGTTAGCTACGAGCAGTACTTC